The entry below describes one TCR beta chain. The target antigen is unknown. TCRdb's copy holds only in-frame clones and misses some; the assay was immunoSEQ multiplex PCR. The sample yields 2.5 million or so clones, approximately 94% seen once. V was shortened by 8 bases and J by 2 bases, with 16 bases between the two germline ends. The CDR3 covers 15 residues. CDR1 is MNHNS and CDR2 is SASEGT in the germline V gene. Only Caucasian adults living in Nashville, Tennessee made up the donor group. The sample originates from a study of shared clonotypes between healthy human individuals. Study observations and caveats: Generation probabilities of non-shared clonotypes were lower (relative to those shared by all four donors). Represented diversity, genetic and exposure-history alike, was limited by few donors.

Sequencing used naive CD4+ T cells sorted from blood. Regarding subset: CD45RA+ positively selected. The J gene is TRBJ1-5, the V gene TRBV6-1; D is possibly TRBD1 (6 bases). The receptor comes from a young man in good health. CDR3 sequence reads: CASSGVGARNQPQHF. The CDR3 bases are TGTGCCAGCTCAGGCGTGGGGGCTCGCAATCAGCCCCAGCATTTT.